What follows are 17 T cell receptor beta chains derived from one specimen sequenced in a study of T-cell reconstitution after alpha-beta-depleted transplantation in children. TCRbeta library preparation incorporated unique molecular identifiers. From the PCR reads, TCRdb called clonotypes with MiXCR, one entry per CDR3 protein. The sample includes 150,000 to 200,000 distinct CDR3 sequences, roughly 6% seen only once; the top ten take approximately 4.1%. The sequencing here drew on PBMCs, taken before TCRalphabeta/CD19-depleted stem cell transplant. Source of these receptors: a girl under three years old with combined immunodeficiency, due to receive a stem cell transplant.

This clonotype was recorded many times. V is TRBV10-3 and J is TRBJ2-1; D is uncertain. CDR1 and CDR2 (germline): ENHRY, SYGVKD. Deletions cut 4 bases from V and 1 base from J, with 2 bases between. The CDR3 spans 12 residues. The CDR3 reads CAISASYNEQFF. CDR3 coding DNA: TGTGCCATCAGTGCGTCCTACAATGAGCAGTTCTTC.

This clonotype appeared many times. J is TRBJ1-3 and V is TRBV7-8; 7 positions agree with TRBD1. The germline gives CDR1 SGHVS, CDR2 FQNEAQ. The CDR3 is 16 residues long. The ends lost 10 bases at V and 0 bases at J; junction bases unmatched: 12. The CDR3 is CATGVSGTVSGNTIYF. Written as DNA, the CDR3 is TGTGCCACTGGCGTGTCCGGGACAGTCTCTGGAAACACCATATATTTT.

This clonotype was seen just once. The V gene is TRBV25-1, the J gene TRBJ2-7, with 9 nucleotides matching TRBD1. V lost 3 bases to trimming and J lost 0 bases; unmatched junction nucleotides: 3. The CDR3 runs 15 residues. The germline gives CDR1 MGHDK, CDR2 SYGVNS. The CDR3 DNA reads TGTGCCAGCAGTGACCGGGACAGGGTCTCCTACGAGCAGTACTTC. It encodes CASSDRDRVSYEQYF.

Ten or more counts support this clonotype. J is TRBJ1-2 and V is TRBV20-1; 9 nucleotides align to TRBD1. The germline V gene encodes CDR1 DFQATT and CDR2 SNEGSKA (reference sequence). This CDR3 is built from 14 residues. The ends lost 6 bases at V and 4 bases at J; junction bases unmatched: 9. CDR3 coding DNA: TGCAGTGCCACCCGACAGGGGGTCGGCTATGGCTACACCTTC. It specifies CSATRQGVGYGYTF.

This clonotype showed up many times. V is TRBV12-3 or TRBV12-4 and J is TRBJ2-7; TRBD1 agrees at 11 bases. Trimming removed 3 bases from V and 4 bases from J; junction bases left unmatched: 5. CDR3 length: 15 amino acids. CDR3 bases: TGTGCCAGCAGTTTCCCCGGGACAGGGGGATACGAGCAGTACTTC. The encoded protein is CASSFPGTGGYEQYF.

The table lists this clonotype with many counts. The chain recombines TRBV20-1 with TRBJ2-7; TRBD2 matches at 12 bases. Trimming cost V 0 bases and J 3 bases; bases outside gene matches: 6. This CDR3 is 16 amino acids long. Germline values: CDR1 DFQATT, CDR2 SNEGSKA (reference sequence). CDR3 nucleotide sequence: TGCAGTGCTAGAGATCCTAGCGGGGGGGCACGCTACGAGCAGTACTTC. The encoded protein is CSARDPSGGARYEQYF.

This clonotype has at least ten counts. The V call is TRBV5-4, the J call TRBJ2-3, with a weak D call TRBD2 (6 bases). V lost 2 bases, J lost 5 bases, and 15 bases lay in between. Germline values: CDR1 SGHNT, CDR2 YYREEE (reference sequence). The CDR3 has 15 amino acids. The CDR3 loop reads CASSLAGPAEDTQYF. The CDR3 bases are TGTGCCAGCAGCTTAGCGGGTCCGGCGGAAGATACGCAGTATTTT.

The CDR3 nucleotides read TGTGCCAGCAGTTTGGGCGACACCACCTACAATGAGCAGTTCTTC. It codes for CASSLGDTTYNEQFF. The rearrangement uses TRBV28 and TRBJ2-1; no firm D call. The germline V and J ends were trimmed by 3 bases and 2 bases, with 11 bases remaining between them. This CDR3 has 15 amino acids. Germline CDR1 reads MDHEN; CDR2 reads SYDVKM.

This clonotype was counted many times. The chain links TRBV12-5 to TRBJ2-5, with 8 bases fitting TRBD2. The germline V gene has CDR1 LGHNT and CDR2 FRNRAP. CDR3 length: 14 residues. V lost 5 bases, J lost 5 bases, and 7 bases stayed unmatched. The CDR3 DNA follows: TGTGCTAGTGGTCCCCGGGGGGGGGAGGAGACCCAGTACTTC. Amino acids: CASGPRGGEETQYF.

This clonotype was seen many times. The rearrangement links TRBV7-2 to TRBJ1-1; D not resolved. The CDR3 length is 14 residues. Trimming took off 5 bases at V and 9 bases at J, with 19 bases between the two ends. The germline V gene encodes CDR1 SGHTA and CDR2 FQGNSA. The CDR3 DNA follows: TGTGCCAGCAGCCCATCTTACATAAGGTTTAAAGCTTTCTTT. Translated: CASSPSYIRFKAFF.

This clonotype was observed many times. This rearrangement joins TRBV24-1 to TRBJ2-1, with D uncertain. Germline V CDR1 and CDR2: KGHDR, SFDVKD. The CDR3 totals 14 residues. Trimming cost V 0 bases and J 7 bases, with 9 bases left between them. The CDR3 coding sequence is TGTGCCACCAGTGATTTGATGTCTTTAAATGAGCAGTTCTTC. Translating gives CATSDLMSLNEQFF.

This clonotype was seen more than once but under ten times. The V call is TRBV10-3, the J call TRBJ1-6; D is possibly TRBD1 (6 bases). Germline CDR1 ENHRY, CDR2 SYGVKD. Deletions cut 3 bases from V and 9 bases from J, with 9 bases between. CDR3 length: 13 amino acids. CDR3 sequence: CAISEGGGSPLHF. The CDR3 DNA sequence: TGTGCCATCAGTGAAGGGGGAGGTTCACCCCTCCACTTT.

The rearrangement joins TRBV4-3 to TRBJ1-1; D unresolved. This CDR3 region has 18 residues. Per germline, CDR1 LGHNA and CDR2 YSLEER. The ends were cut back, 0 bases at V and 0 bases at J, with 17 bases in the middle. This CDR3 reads CASSQDHSAFRMNTEAFF. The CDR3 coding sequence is TGCGCCAGCAGCCAAGATCACTCCGCGTTTAGGATGAACACTGAAGCTTTCTTT.

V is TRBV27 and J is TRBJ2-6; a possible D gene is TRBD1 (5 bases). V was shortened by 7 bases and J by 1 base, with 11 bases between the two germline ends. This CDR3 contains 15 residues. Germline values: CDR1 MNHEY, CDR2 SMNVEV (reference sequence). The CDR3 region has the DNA TGTGCCAGCATGTTGGGGCCATCTGGGGCCAACGTCCTGACTTTC. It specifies CASMLGPSGANVLTF.

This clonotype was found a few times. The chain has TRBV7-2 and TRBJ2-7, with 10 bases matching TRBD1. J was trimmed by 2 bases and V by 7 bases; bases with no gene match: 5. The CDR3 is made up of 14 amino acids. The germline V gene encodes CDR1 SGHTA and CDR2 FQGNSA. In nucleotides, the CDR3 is TGTGCCAGCACATGGGGGACAGGGGCCTACGAGCAGTACTTC. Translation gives CASTWGTGAYEQYF.

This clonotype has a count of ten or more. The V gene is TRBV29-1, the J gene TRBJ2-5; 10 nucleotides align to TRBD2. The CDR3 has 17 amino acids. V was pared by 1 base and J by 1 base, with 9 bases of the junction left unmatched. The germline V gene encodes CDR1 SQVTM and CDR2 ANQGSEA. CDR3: CSVEGDTSGVFQETQYF. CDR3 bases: TGCAGCGTTGAAGGGGATACTAGCGGGGTCTTCCAAGAGACCCAGTACTTC.

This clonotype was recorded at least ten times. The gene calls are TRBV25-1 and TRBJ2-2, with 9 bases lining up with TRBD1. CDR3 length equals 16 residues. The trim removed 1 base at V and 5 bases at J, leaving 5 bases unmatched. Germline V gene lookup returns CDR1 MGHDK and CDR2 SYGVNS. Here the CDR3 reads CASSEFWTGATGELFF. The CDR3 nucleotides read TGTGCCAGCAGTGAATTTTGGACAGGGGCGACCGGGGAGCTGTTTTTT. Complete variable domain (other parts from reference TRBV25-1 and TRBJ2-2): EADIYQTPRYLVIGTGKKITLECSQTMGHDKMYWYQQDPGMELHLIHYSYGVNSTEKGDLSSESTVSRIRTEHFPLTLESARPSHTSQYLCASSEFWTGATGELFFGEGSRLTVL.